The clone carrying this T cell receptor beta chain is medium-sized by share. What it binds is not known. The source of the sample is a study of Tregs in tolerant kidney transplant recipients. Study-wide context: A 3-day belatacept mixed lymphocyte reaction, sometimes plus 5-day graft donor restimulation, preceded CD4+CD25+CD127- sorting.

Germline-derived CDR1 and CDR2 are SGHTA and FQGNSA. The CDR3 is 13 amino acids. V was shortened by 2 bases and J by 5 bases, with 9 bases between the two germline ends. Method: immunoSEQ multiplex PCR; TCRdb's copy keeps in-frame clones and lacks some. The sample includes about 2,800 clones, 40% of them seen just once. General observations from the study: Biological reproducibility was not directly addressed in this study.

Sequenced material: Tregs from blood cultured with allogeneic cells. The J gene is TRBJ1-1, the V gene TRBV7-2; D is unclear. The sequence was collected from a human donor in good health. The CDR3 sequence: CASSLLMRTEAFF. The CDR3 nucleotides read TGTGCCAGCAGCTTACTTATGCGGACTGAAGCTTTCTTT.